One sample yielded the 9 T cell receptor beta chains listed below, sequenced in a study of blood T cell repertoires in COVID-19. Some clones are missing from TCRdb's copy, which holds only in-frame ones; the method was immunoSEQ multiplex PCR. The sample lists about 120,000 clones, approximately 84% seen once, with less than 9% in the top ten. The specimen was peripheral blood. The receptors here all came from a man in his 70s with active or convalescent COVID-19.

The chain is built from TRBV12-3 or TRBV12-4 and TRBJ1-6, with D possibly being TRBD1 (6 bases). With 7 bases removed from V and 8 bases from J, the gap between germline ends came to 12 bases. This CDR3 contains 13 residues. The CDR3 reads CASTWGGHSPLHF. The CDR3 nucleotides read TGTGCCAGCACCTGGGGGGGGCATTCACCCCTCCACTTT.

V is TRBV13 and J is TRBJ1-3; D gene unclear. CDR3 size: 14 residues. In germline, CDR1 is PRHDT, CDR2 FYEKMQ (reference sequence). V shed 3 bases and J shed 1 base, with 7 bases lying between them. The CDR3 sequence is CASSFGESGNTIYF. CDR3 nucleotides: TGTGCCAGCAGCTTCGGGGAGTCTGGAAACACCATATATTTT.

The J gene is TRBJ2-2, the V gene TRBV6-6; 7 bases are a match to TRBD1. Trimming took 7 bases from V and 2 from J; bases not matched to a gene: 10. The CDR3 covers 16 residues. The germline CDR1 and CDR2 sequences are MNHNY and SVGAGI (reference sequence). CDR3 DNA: TGTGCCAGCATTGACTGGGACAGCCCTAACACCGGGGAGCTGTTTTTT. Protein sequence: CASIDWDSPNTGELFF.

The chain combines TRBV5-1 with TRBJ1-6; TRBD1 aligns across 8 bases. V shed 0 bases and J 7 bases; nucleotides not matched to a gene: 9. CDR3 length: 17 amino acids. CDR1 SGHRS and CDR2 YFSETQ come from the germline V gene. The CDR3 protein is CASSLDRQGAANSPLHF. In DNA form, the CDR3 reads TGCGCCAGCAGCTTGGATCGGCAGGGGGCGGCAAATTCACCCCTCCACTTT.

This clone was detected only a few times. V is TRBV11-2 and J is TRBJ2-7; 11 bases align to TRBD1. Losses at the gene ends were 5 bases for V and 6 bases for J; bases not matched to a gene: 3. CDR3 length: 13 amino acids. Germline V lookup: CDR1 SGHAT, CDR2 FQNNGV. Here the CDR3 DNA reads TGTGCCAGCAGCCGGGACAGGGGGTCCGAGCAGTACTTC. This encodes CASSRDRGSEQYF.

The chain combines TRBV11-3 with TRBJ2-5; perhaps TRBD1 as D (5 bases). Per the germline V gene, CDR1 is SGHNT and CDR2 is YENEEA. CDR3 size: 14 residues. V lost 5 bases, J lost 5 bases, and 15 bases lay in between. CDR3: CASSRTPRQETQYF. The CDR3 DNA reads TGTGCCAGCAGCCGGACCCCCAGACAGGAGACCCAGTACTTC. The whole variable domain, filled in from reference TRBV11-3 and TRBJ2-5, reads EAGVVQSPRYKIIEKKQPVAFWCNPISGHNTLYWYLQNLGQGPELLIRYENEEAVDDSQLPKDRFSAERLKGVDSTLKIQPAELGDSAVYLCASSRTPRQETQYFGPGTRLLVL.

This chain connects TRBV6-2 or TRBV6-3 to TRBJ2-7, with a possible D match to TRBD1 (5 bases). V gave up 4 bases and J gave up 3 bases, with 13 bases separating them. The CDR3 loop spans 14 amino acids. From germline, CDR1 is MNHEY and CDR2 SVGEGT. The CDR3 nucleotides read TGTGCCAGCAGTTTCCCCCCAGGGAACTACGAGCAGTACTTC. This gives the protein CASSFPPGNYEQYF.

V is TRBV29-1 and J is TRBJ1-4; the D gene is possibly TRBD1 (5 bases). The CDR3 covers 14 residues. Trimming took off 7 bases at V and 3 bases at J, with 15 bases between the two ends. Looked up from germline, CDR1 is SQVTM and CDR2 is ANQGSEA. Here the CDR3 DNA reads TGCAGCGGGGGGAGAGGAGGTCCTAATGAAAAACTGTTTTTT. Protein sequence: CSGGRGGPNEKLFF. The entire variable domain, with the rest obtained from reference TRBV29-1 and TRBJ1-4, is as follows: SAVISQKPSRDICQRGTSLTIQCQVDSQVTMMFWYRQQPGQSLTLIATANQGSEATYESGFVIDKFPISRPNLTFSTLTVSNMSPEDSSIYLCSGGRGGPNEKLFFGSGTQLSVL.

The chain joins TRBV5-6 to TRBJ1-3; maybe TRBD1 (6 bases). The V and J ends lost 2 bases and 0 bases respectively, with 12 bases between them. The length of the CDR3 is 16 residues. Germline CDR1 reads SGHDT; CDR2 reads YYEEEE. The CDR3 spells CASSFRTDFSGNTIYF. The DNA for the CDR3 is TGTGCCAGCAGCTTCCGGACAGACTTCTCTGGAAACACCATATATTTT.